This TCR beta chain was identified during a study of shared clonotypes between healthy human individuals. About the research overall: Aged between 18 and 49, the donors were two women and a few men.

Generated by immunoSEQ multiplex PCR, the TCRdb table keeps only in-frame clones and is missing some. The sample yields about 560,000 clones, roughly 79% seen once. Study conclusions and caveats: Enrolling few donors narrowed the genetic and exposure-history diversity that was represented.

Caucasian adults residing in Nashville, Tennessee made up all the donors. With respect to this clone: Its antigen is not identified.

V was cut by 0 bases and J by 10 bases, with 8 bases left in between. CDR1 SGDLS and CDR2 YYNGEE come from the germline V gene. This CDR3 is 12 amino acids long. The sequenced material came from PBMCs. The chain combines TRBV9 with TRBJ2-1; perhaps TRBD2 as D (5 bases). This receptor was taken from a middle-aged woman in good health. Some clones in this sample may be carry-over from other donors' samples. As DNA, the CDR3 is TGTGCCAGCAGCGTAGTTTCGGGGGAGCAGTTCTTC. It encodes CASSVVSGEQFF. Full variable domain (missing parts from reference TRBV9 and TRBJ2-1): DSGVTQTPKHLITATGQRVTLRCSPRSGDLSVYWYQQSLDQGLQFLIQYYNGEERAKGNILERFSAQQFPDLHSELNLSSLELGDSALYFCASSVVSGEQFFGPGTRLTVL.